This is a list of T cell receptor beta chains from one sample in a study of CD8 T cells in Susac syndrome. TCRdb passed the immunoSEQ multiplex PCR reads through MiXCR, listing each CDR3 protein once. The sample comprises 240,000 or so distinct CDR3 sequences, almost 97% of which are singletons, and 0.1% rests with the top ten. Sequencing used CD4+ T cells from PBMCs. The receptors here all came from a human donor with Susac syndrome. CDR3s include the opening cysteine and the closing phenylalanine or tryptophan. D genes are given only for firm matches. Rows may omit the clone size; those that give it use once, few, many or a size class.

J gene: TRBJ2-5; V gene: TRBV7-2; D gene: TRBD1; clone size: NA; CDR3 DNA: TGTGCCAGCAGCTCAAGGACAGGAGGAGAGACCCAGTACTTC; CDR3 protein: CASSSRTGGETQYF
J gene: TRBJ2-5; V gene: TRBV20-1; D gene: NA; clone size: NA; CDR3 DNA: TGCAGTGCCGGACCCGGAGAGTACCAAGAGACCCAGTACTTC; CDR3 protein: CSAGPGEYQETQYF
J gene: TRBJ1-1; V gene: TRBV6-5; D gene: NA; clone size: NA; CDR3 DNA: TGTGCCAGCAGTACGGACAGCACTAGGAACACTGAAGCTTTCTTT; CDR3 protein: CASSTDSTRNTEAFF
J gene: TRBJ1-2; V gene: TRBV3-1; D gene: NA; clone size: NA; CDR3 DNA: TGTGCCAGCAGCCCCCTGGTTAGGGACTACTATGGCTACACCTTC; CDR3 protein: CASSPLVRDYYGYTF
J gene: TRBJ2-3; V gene: TRBV18; D gene: TRBD1; clone size: NA; CDR3 DNA: TGTGCCAGCTCACCGAGGACAGGGGCCACCATACCCGGAGATACGCAGTATTTT; CDR3 protein: CASSPRTGATIPGDTQYF
J gene: TRBJ2-2; V gene: TRBV5-1; D gene: NA; clone size: NA; CDR3 DNA: TGCGCCAGCAGCCCCGGGGACCATCCGTCCGGGGAGCTGTTTTTT; CDR3 protein: CASSPGDHPSGELFF
J gene: TRBJ2-7; V gene: TRBV12-3/TRBV12-4; D gene: NA; clone size: NA; CDR3 DNA: TGTGCCAGCAGTTTAGAACAGAACCTCTACGAGCAGTACTTC; CDR3 protein: CASSLEQNLYEQYF
J gene: TRBJ1-4; V gene: TRBV1; D gene: NA; clone size: NA; CDR3 DNA: TGCACCAGCAGCCGAGGTTCGCAGGAGGAGAATAATGAAAAACTGTTTTTT; CDR3 protein: CTSSRGSQEENNEKLFF
J gene: TRBJ1-2; V gene: TRBV30; D gene: NA; clone size: NA; CDR3 DNA: TGTGCCTGGAGTTCGGACGGGGACTATGGCTACACCTTC; CDR3 protein: CAWSSDGDYGYTF
J gene: TRBJ2-3; V gene: TRBV3-1; D gene: TRBD2; clone size: NA; CDR3 DNA: TGTGCCAGCAGCTCGACCGGGACTACGTACACAGATACGCAGTATTTT; CDR3 protein: CASSSTGTTYTDTQYF
J gene: TRBJ2-4; V gene: TRBV29-1; D gene: NA; clone size: NA; CDR3 DNA: TGCAGCGCCGAGGGCATAGCCAAAAACATTCAGTACTTC; CDR3 protein: CSAEGIAKNIQYF
J gene: TRBJ2-1; V gene: TRBV20-1; D gene: NA; clone size: NA; CDR3 DNA: TGCAGTGCTAGAGAGACCCCCCCGGACAGAAATGAGCAGTTCTTC; CDR3 protein: CSARETPPDRNEQFF
J gene: TRBJ2-1; V gene: TRBV4-1; D gene: NA; clone size: NA; CDR3 DNA: TGCGCCAGCAGCCTTAGGGACCGCAATGAGCAGTTCTTC; CDR3 protein: CASSLRDRNEQFF
J gene: TRBJ2-7; V gene: TRBV6-1; D gene: NA; clone size: once; CDR3 DNA: TGTGCCAGCCTGCGGGGTTCCATCTCCTACGAGCAGTACTTC; CDR3 protein: CASLRGSISYEQYF
J gene: TRBJ2-2; V gene: TRBV20-1; D gene: NA; clone size: NA; CDR3 DNA: TGCAGTGCTATGGAGGGAACGGTCGGGGAGCTGTTTTTT; CDR3 protein: CSAMEGTVGELFF
J gene: TRBJ2-3; V gene: TRBV5-1; D gene: TRBD2; clone size: once; CDR3 DNA: TGCGCCAGCAGCTCCGGACTAGCGTGGGACACAGATACGCAGTATTTT; CDR3 protein: CASSSGLAWDTDTQYF
J gene: TRBJ1-5; V gene: TRBV2; D gene: NA; clone size: NA; CDR3 DNA: TGTGCCAGCAGAGGGAGTTTCGGCAATCAGCCCCAGCATTTT; CDR3 protein: CASRGSFGNQPQHF
J gene: TRBJ2-7; V gene: TRBV4-1; D gene: NA; clone size: NA; CDR3 DNA: TGCGCCAGCAGCCTAGGCCATAGGGGCCCCTACGAGCAGTACTTC; CDR3 protein: CASSLGHRGPYEQYF
J gene: TRBJ2-1; V gene: TRBV4-1; D gene: NA; clone size: NA; CDR3 DNA: TGCGCCAGCAGCCAAAACGGGACGTACAATGAGCAGTTCTTC; CDR3 protein: CASSQNGTYNEQFF
J gene: TRBJ2-3; V gene: TRBV24-1; D gene: NA; clone size: NA; CDR3 DNA: TGTGCCACCAGTGATTTTGCTCTGGACGGGACAGATACGCAGTATTTT; CDR3 protein: CATSDFALDGTDTQYF
J gene: TRBJ2-7; V gene: TRBV6-6; D gene: NA; clone size: NA; CDR3 DNA: TGTGCCAGCGGGGGGTCTTCCTACGAGCAGTACTTC; CDR3 protein: CASGGSSYEQYF
J gene: TRBJ1-1; V gene: TRBV29-1; D gene: NA; clone size: NA; CDR3 DNA: TGCAGCGTTGCCCACAGGGAGAACACTGAAGCTTTCTTT; CDR3 protein: CSVAHRENTEAFF
J gene: TRBJ2-5; V gene: TRBV7-6; D gene: NA; clone size: once; CDR3 DNA: TGTGCCAGCAGCTTCCTGGCGGCAAGGGGGAGCCAAGAGACCCAGTACTTC; CDR3 protein: CASSFLAARGSQETQYF
J gene: TRBJ1-1; V gene: TRBV24-1; D gene: TRBD1; clone size: NA; CDR3 DNA: TGTGCCACCAGTGACCCAGGGGGAACTGAAGCTTTCTTT; CDR3 protein: CATSDPGGTEAFF
J gene: TRBJ2-3; V gene: TRBV20-1; D gene: NA; clone size: NA; CDR3 DNA: TGCAGTGCTAGAGACGACTTCGTGGACACAGATACGCAGTATTTT; CDR3 protein: CSARDDFVDTDTQYF
J gene: TRBJ2-3; V gene: TRBV27; D gene: NA; clone size: once; CDR3 DNA: TGTGCCAGCTCACGCGCAAGGATCCCTAGCACAGATACGCAGTATTTT; CDR3 protein: CASSRARIPSTDTQYF
J gene: TRBJ2-5; V gene: TRBV5-1; D gene: NA; clone size: once; CDR3 DNA: TGCGCCAGCAGCTTGGAGGGATCGGCGGGGACGGAGACCCAGTACTTC; CDR3 protein: CASSLEGSAGTETQYF
J gene: TRBJ1-2; V gene: TRBV5-1; D gene: NA; clone size: NA; CDR3 DNA: TGCGCCAGCAGCTCTTCCGGGACCCATGGCTACACCTTC; CDR3 protein: CASSSSGTHGYTF
J gene: TRBJ1-3; V gene: TRBV6-5; D gene: TRBD1; clone size: NA; CDR3 DNA: TGTGCCAGCAGTTTTGACAGGGGGGATGGAAACACCATATATTTT; CDR3 protein: CASSFDRGDGNTIYF
J gene: TRBJ1-2; V gene: TRBV30; D gene: NA; clone size: NA; CDR3 DNA: TGTGCCTGGAGCGAGGGAAATCATGGCTACACCTTC; CDR3 protein: CAWSEGNHGYTF
J gene: TRBJ2-3; V gene: TRBV29-1; D gene: NA; clone size: NA; CDR3 DNA: TGCAGCGTTGAAGGGGAGGCGAGGGCAGATACGCAGTATTTT; CDR3 protein: CSVEGEARADTQYF
J gene: TRBJ2-1; V gene: TRBV11-3; D gene: TRBD2; clone size: NA; CDR3 DNA: TGTGCCAGCAGCTTGACTAGCGGGAGTTATGGTGAGCAGTTCTTC; CDR3 protein: CASSLTSGSYGEQFF
J gene: TRBJ2-7; V gene: TRBV28; D gene: NA; clone size: NA; CDR3 DNA: TGTGCCAGCAGTTTCTCCCTGGGCGAGCAGTACTTC; CDR3 protein: CASSFSLGEQYF
J gene: TRBJ2-5; V gene: TRBV4-2; D gene: NA; clone size: once; CDR3 DNA: TGTGCCAGCAGCCAACACGTGACGCAGGGTGACCGATTGATGTCCCAGTACTTC; CDR3 protein: CASSQHVTQGDRLMSQYF
J gene: TRBJ1-5; V gene: TRBV28; D gene: NA; clone size: NA; CDR3 DNA: TGTGCCAGCACCACAACGGACGGGGGCAATCAGCCCCAGCATTTT; CDR3 protein: CASTTTDGGNQPQHF
J gene: TRBJ1-1; V gene: TRBV4-1; D gene: NA; clone size: once; CDR3 DNA: TGCGCCAGCAGACACGACCCAACTGCTAACACTGAAGCTTTCTTT; CDR3 protein: CASRHDPTANTEAFF
J gene: TRBJ2-7; V gene: TRBV11-2; D gene: TRBD2; clone size: NA; CDR3 DNA: TGTGCCAGCAGCTTAGCTGGAACTAGCGGACCCTACGAGCAGTACTTC; CDR3 protein: CASSLAGTSGPYEQYF
J gene: TRBJ2-5; V gene: TRBV5-6; D gene: NA; clone size: NA; CDR3 DNA: TGTGCCAGCACCAGGACCCAAGAGACCCAGTACTTC; CDR3 protein: CASTRTQETQYF
J gene: TRBJ1-2; V gene: TRBV20-1; D gene: TRBD1; clone size: once; CDR3 DNA: TGCAGTGCTAGCCTCGGACAGGTGATAAACTATGGCTACACCTTC; CDR3 protein: CSASLGQVINYGYTF
J gene: TRBJ1-3; V gene: TRBV7-3; D gene: NA; clone size: NA; CDR3 DNA: TGTGCCAGCAGCTTAGGGTCTGCCGGTGACACCATATATTTT; CDR3 protein: CASSLGSAGDTIYF
J gene: TRBJ1-4; V gene: TRBV7-2; D gene: NA; clone size: NA; CDR3 DNA: TGTGCCAGCAGCAACGGGCCAAGTGAAAAACTGTTTTTT; CDR3 protein: CASSNGPSEKLFF
J gene: TRBJ2-1; V gene: TRBV30; D gene: NA; clone size: NA; CDR3 DNA: TGTGCCGGGCGGTTCTACAATGAGCAGTTCTTC; CDR3 protein: CAGRFYNEQFF